The TCR beta chain described here comes from a study of blood T cell repertoires in COVID-19 (dated by TCRdb to 2018 to 2020). With regard to the full study: Samples from collaborators originated in the United States, Italy and Spain and spanned both the acute and convalescent phases of COVID-19. The prospective study material was composed of cDNA or gDNA derived from T cells, B-cell-depleted T cells, or PBMCs. The dataset comprised deeply sampled blood TCRbeta repertoires from subjects exposed to, actively infected with, or recovered from COVID-19. The repertoires were released in a freely available public database intended as a resource for research on the immune response to SARS-CoV-2. Samples came from the ongoing ImmuneRACE study (first 160 participants) plus 1,254 subjects from 6 global collaborators. The sample metadata nearly always contained a de-identified subject ID, COVID-19 status, age in years and sex. Where available, HLA class I and class II types were obtained from metadata supplied by the sample provider rather than from assay-based typing. The paper's findings and limits, for the study overall: The amount of clinical and demographic metadata varied by source and participant and was provided uncurated.

TCRbeta CDR3 regions were amplified from genomic DNA using the immunoSEQ Assay, a bias-controlled multiplex PCR. The study's processing was this. The number of nucleated cells in each sample was estimated from the amplification of reference gene primers within the assay. Sequence reads were collapsed and filtered to measure the absolute abundance of every unique TCRbeta CDR3 rearrangement. For each sample, productive Simpson clonality was calculated as the square root of Simpson's diversity index across productive rearrangements. This immuneACCESS table, as held by TCRdb, lists in-frame sequences with V and J called but not all clones. Of the missing ones, under half trace to an unresolved V gene in checked studies; the others have no known cause. Clone size and the V and J calls come from that table; the DNA yielded D and trimming. Present in this sample are approximately 88,000 clones, 80% of which were seen just once. The ten largest clones add up to approximately 9% of the sample.

A second Seattle source provided samples from volunteer blood donors who had recovered from COVID-19. The collaborating institutions used their own protocols to collect whole blood in K2EDTA tubes. For TCRbeta analysis, collaborator samples were shipped as frozen whole blood, as isolated PBMCs, or as DNA extracted from either sample type. This clone was counted a single time. The antigen this receptor binds is unknown. Within one base of it there is no much larger clone, and no base qualities were kept. Other DNA sequences from this sample encode an identical CDR3 as well. Specimen: peripheral blood. The clonotype comes from a man aged 50-60 years who had recovered from COVID-19.

The DNA sequence is TGTGCCATCAGTGAGGGCAGGGGTTACGAGCAGTACTTC. This translates into CAISEGRGYEQYF. This sequence uses TRBV10-3 and TRBJ2-7; a tentative D call is TRBD1 (6 bases match). Relative to germline, V is 2 bases shorter and J is 4 bases shorter, with 9 bases between their ends. The germline V gene specifies ENHRY as CDR1 and SYGVKD as CDR2. The CDR3 measures 13 amino acids from cysteine to phenylalanine. Only the CDR3 DNA is retained, 39 bases long and in frame from the first base.